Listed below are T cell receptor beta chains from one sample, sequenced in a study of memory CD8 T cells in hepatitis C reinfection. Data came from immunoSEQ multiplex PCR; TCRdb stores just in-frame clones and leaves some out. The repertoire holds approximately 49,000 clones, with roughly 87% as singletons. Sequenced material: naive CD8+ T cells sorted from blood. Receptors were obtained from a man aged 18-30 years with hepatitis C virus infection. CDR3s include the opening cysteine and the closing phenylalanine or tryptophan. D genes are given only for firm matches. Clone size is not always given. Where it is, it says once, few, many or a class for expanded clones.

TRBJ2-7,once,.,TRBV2,CASSEGPVKYEQYF,TGTGCCAGCAGTGAGGGGCCAGTTAAATACGAGCAGTACTTC
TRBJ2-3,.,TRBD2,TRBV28,CASSLGLAGALDTQYF,TGTGCCAGCAGTTTAGGACTAGCGGGAGCGTTAGATACGCAGTATTTT
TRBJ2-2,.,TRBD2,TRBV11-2,CASSLGPAGLAGSGELFF,TGTGCCAGCAGCTTAGGCCCCGCGGGACTAGCGGGATCCGGGGAGCTGTTTTTT
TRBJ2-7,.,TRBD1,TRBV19,CASSTLQGVVYEQYF,TGTGCCAGTAGTACGCTACAGGGGGTGGTCTACGAGCAGTACTTC
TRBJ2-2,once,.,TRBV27,CASSSLGEGELFF,TGTGCCAGCAGTTCCCTTGGGGAGGGGGAGCTGTTTTTT
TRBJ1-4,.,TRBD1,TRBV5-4,CASSYDRGWEKLFF,TGTGCCAGCAGTTACGACAGGGGTTGGGAAAAACTGTTTTTT
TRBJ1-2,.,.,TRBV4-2,CASSQEGVNYGYTF,TGTGCCAGCAGCCAAGAAGGAGTTAACTATGGCTACACCTTC
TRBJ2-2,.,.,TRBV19,CASSISGGGTGELFF,TGTGCCAGTAGTATAAGCGGAGGCGGCACCGGGGAGCTGTTTTTT
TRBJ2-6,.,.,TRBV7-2,CASNHLAGSGANALTF,TGTGCCAGCAACCACCTGGCGGGGTCTGGGGCCAACGCCCTGACTTTC
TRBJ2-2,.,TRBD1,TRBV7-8,CASSPTTTGANTGELFF,TGTGCCAGCAGCCCGACTACGACAGGGGCGAACACCGGGGAGCTGTTTTTT
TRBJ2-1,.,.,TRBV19,CASSIRGGPYNEQFF,TGTGCCAGTAGTATTAGGGGGGGTCCCTACAATGAGCAGTTCTTC
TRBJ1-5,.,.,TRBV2,CASSERTDNQPQHF,TGTGCCAGCAGTGAAAGAACAGATAATCAGCCCCAGCATTTT
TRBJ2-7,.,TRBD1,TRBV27,CASSPSWGTGIYEQYF,TGTGCCAGCAGTCCCTCGTGGGGGACAGGGATCTACGAGCAGTACTTC
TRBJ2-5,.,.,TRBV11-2,CASSGLMGPETQYF,TGTGCCAGCAGCGGCCTCATGGGGCCAGAGACCCAGTACTTC
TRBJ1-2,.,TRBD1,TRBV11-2,CASSLQGSYGYTF,TGTGCCAGCAGCCTACAGGGGTCCTATGGCTACACCTTC
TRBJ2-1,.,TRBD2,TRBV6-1,CASSEPPGLAGREQFF,TGTGCTAGCAGTGAACCGCCGGGACTAGCGGGGCGTGAGCAGTTCTTC
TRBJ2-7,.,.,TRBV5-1,CASSFGGAGYEQYF,TGCGCCAGCAGCTTTGGGGGGGCAGGGTACGAGCAGTACTTC
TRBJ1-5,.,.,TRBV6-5,CASSYSGQPQHF,TGTGCCAGCAGTTACTCCGGGCAGCCCCAGCATTTT
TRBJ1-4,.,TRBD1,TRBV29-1,CSALPGTGVEKLFF,TGCAGCGCTCTCCCCGGGACAGGGGTAGAAAAACTGTTTTTT
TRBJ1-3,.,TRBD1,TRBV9,CASSVGQGAAGNTIYF,TGTGCCAGCAGCGTTGGACAGGGGGCGGCTGGAAACACCATATATTTT
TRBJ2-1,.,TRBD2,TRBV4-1,CASSQVPGLANEQFF,TGCGCCAGCAGCCAAGTCCCGGGACTAGCGAATGAGCAGTTCTTC
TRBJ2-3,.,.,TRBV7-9,CASVPALRQGSSTDTQYF,TGTGCCAGTGTCCCAGCGTTGCGGCAGGGCTCTAGCACAGATACGCAGTATTTT
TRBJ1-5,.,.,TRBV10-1,CASMKRQPQHF,TGCGCCAGCATGAAACGGCAGCCCCAGCATTTT
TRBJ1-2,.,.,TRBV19,CASSMGRGSDYGYTF,TGTGCCAGTAGTATGGGTAGGGGAAGCGACTATGGCTACACCTTC
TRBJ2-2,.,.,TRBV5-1,CASSLSRGNTGELFF,TGCGCCAGCAGCTTGAGCAGGGGGAACACCGGGGAGCTGTTTTTT
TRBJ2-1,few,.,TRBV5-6,CASSYLGNEQFF,TGTGCCAGCAGTTATCTAGGTAATGAGCAGTTCTTC
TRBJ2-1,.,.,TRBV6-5,CASSLLTEGEQFF,TGTGCCAGCAGTCTTCTCACGGAGGGTGAGCAGTTCTTC
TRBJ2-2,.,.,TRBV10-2,CASSEVGGGPGELFF,TGCGCCAGCAGTGAAGTGGGGGGAGGTCCGGGGGAGCTGTTTTTT
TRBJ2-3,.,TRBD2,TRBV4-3,CASSPREAGSTDTQYF,TGCGCCAGCAGCCCTCGGGAGGCCGGGTCCACAGATACGCAGTATTTT
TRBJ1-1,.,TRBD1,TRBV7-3,CASSSQGAAEAFF,TGTGCCAGCAGCTCACAGGGGGCCGCTGAAGCTTTCTTT
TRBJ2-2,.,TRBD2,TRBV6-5,CASSYGGGTGELFF,TGTGCCAGCAGTTACGGCGGGGGCACCGGGGAGCTGTTTTTT
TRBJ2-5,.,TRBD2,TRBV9,CASSVGTSFGETQYF,TGTGCCAGCAGCGTAGGGACTAGCTTCGGAGAGACCCAGTACTTC
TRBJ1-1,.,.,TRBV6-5,CASTLAAGENTEAFF,TGTGCCAGCACCCTGGCGGCGGGCGAGAACACTGAAGCTTTCTTT
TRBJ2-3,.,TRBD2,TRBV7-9,CASSPLAGGPQITDTQYF,TGTGCCAGCAGCCCCTTAGCGGGGGGGCCCCAAATCACAGATACGCAGTATTTT